This T cell receptor beta chain was sequenced during a study of OX40 agonist ivuxolimab in advanced cancers. Describing the broader study: The costimulatory receptor OX40 (CD134) was targeted by ivuxolimab, a fully human IgG2 agonistic monoclonal antibody. Intravenous ivuxolimab was administered to patients every 2 weeks at six dose levels: 0.01, 0.1, 0.3, 1.5, 3 and 10 mg/kg. Among the roughly 52 dose-escalation patients, some 20 had hepatocellular carcinoma, 15 or so melanoma, 9 renal cell carcinoma and 9 head and neck cancer. A male proportion of 70% to 90% and a mean age of 60 years, ranging from 23 to 79, were recorded for the dose-escalation cohort. Patients were allowed to have had prior anti-PD-1, anti-PD-L1 or anti-CTLA-4 therapy, and 40% of the dose-escalation patients had been treated with checkpoint inhibitors. Partial responses occurred in three dose-escalation patients, of whom one had hepatocellular carcinoma and two had cutaneous melanoma. Peripheral TCRbeta sequencing aimed to test whether ivuxolimab altered TCR sequence diversity and caused clonal T-cell expansion. The paper reports the monotherapy dose-escalation portion (N = 52 patients) of the phase I ivuxolimab trial.

CDR3 length: 15 amino acids, cysteine to phenylalanine. Left in the record is the CDR3 DNA by itself, 45 bases read in frame from the first base. The junction shows trimming of 4 bases on V and 4 bases on J, and the gene matches do not reach 7 bases of it. The germline V gene sets CDR1 to SGHNT and CDR2 to YENEEA. Points the paper makes about the study in general: Low levels of normalized T-cell clonal expansion were also seen in some patients who did not respond. After ivuxolimab, expanded clones were on average more numerous among CD8+ T cells than among CD4+ T cells. In partial responders in the 0.1-3.0 mg/kg groups, normalized peripheral clonal expansion was found to be among the lowest, especially among CD8+ T cells. The antigen specificity of the clonally expanded peripheral T cells was not determined. At doses of 0.1 to 3.0 mg/kg, clonal expansion of both CD4+ and CD8+ blood T cells was observed from baseline to week 6.

Genomic DNA was extracted from sorted cells for sequencing of the TCRbeta CDR3 region. The immunoSEQ Assay was used for sequencing of TCRbeta CDR3 regions. In its TCRdb copy, this immuneACCESS table keeps in-frame sequences only and misses some clones. Where compared with another copy, unresolved V genes explain less than half of these, and the others have no known cause. In all, the sample holds tens of thousands of clones, and approximately 90% of those were seen once. The ten largest clones take up around 1.7% of the sample. Patients with a history of autoimmune disease or receiving systemic immunosuppression were excluded from the trial. Peripheral blood for TCR sequencing was collected from all dose cohorts at baseline, on cycle 4 day 1, and on cycle 7 day 1. Samples came from an open-label, multicenter, first-in-human phase I dose-escalation trial of ivuxolimab. Adults with locally advanced or metastatic head and neck squamous cell, hepatocellular, melanoma or renal cell carcinoma were enrolled in the trial. Before TCR sequencing, CD4+ T cells and CD8+ T cells from peripheral blood were sorted into separate populations.

In the case of this clone: Its antigen remains unidentified. The sample holds no much larger clone one base away, and base qualities are not on file.

This specimen was CD4+ or CD8+ T cells sorted from blood, taken in a trial of the OX40 agonist ivuxolimab. This sequence uses TRBV11-3 and TRBJ2-3, with 8 central nucleotides matching TRBD2. The source is an adult with an advanced solid tumor such as melanoma, head and neck, liver or kidney cancer. The nucleotide sequence is given as TGTGCCAGCAGCTCGGGGGGGGAGGCCGCAGATACGCAGTATTTT. Translation gives CASSSGGEAADTQYF.